Following are 12 T cell receptor beta chains from one sample sequenced in a study of blood T cells in healthy people across ages. For the second PCR, which ran for 7 to 11 cycles, a sample-barcoded 5' primer and a J-beta primer mix were used. Using its own MiXCR run on the 5' RACE reads, TCRdb lists one record per CDR3 protein. This sample yields hundreds of thousands of distinct CDR3 sequences, of which about 30% are seen a single time; less than 20% belongs to the top ten. Material for sequencing was blood. These receptors were collected from a woman older than 75 in good health.

This clonotype was counted at least ten times. The rearrangement uses TRBV9 and TRBJ2-1; 10 nucleotides agree with TRBD2. V gave up 4 bases and J gave up 7 bases; unmatched junction bases: 11. The germline gives CDR1 SGDLS, CDR2 YYNGEE. The CDR3 has 16 residues. The CDR3, as DNA: TGTGCCAGCAGCTGGGCATTAGCGGGGGGTTTAAATGAGCAGTTCTTC. Residues: CASSWALAGGLNEQFF.

This clonotype has just a few counts. The chain recombines TRBV2 with TRBJ1-5; D remains unclear. CDR1 is SNHLY, CDR2 FYNNEI, per germline. Trimming took 4 bases from V and 12 from J, leaving 10 bases between them. The CDR3 runs to 11 residues. The CDR3 region has the DNA TGTGCCAGCAGTGTTGCAGGACGCCAGCATTTT. It yields the protein CASSVAGRQHF.

This clonotype was picked up many times. The chain joins TRBV7-6 to TRBJ2-3; 10 positions match TRBD1. The V and J ends lost 5 bases and 2 bases, in that order; junction bases with no gene match: 7. The V gene's germline CDR1 is SGHVS and CDR2 FNYEAQ. The CDR3 runs to 16 residues. CDR3 bases: TGTGCCAGCAGCGCGGGACAGGGGTTCCCCACAGATACGCAGTATTTT. Translation: CASSAGQGFPTDTQYF.

The chain joins TRBV19 to TRBJ1-5, with unresolved D. V was clipped by 8 bases and J by 0 bases, with 11 bases between them. The CDR3 extends over 14 amino acids. In germline, CDR1 is LNHDA, CDR2 SQIVND (reference sequence). CDR3 DNA sequence: TGTGCCAGTGGAAGGATTTATAGCAATCAGCCCCAGCATTTT. This codes for CASGRIYSNQPQHF. Full variable domain (remainder filled in from reference TRBV19 and TRBJ1-5): DGGITQSPKYLFRKEGQNVTLSCEQNLNHDAMYWYRQDPGQGLRLIYYSQIVNDFQKGDIAEGYSVSREKKESFPLTVTSAQKNPTAFYLCASGRIYSNQPQHFGDGTRLSIL.

The V and J genes are TRBV20-1 and TRBJ2-7, with D perhaps matching TRBD1 (5 bases). V lost 2 bases and J lost 4, with 15 bases in between. The germline V gene has CDR1 DFQATT and CDR2 SNEGSKA (reference sequence). The CDR3 extends over 14 amino acids. CDR3 amino acids: CSARTRTKEYEQYF. CDR3 nucleotide sequence: TGCAGTGCTAGAACCCGGACAAAAGAGTACGAGCAGTACTTC.

Note on this clonotype: A read error may produce the germline difference seen at one junction end. The chain joins TRBV11-1 to TRBJ2-1; D is uncertain. The CDR3 is 11 amino acids. Germline-derived CDR1 and CDR2 are SGHAT and FQDESV (reference sequence). The CDR3 DNA reads as TGTGCCAGCAGCTTTAACGATGAGCGGTTCTTC. Translated: CASSFNDERFF. Complete variable domain (other parts from reference TRBV11-1 and TRBJ2-1): EAEVAQSPRYKITEKSQAVAFWCDPISGHATLYWYRQILGQGPELLVQFQDESVVDDSQLPKDRFSAERLKGVDSTLKIQPAELGDSAMYLCASSFNDERFFGPGTRLTVL.

This clonotype showed up just a few times. The rearrangement uses TRBV6-1 and TRBJ1-2; no clear D gene. V was clipped by 5 bases and J by 0 bases, with 10 bases between them. The CDR3 spans 14 residues. Looked up from germline, CDR1 is MNHNS and CDR2 is SASEGT. CDR3 DNA: TGTGCCAGCAGTTGGAGGGCCTCTAACTATGGCTACACCTTC. As protein: CASSWRASNYGYTF.

This clonotype was counted between two and nine times. The chain is built from TRBV30 and TRBJ1-1, with D possibly TRBD1 on 6 matching bases. Trimming stripped 3 bases from V and 5 bases from J, with 13 bases between. The germline gives CDR1 GTSNPN, CDR2 SVGIG (reference sequence). The CDR3 length is 13 residues. The CDR3 nucleotides are TGTGCCTGGAGAGAAGGGGGGTATACTGAAGCTTTCTTT. Translation: CAWREGGYTEAFF.

The chain couples TRBV5-5 to TRBJ1-1, with 8 positions matching TRBD1. The junction had 6 bases not matched to a gene; V was cut back by 4 bases and J by 1 base. CDR1 and CDR2 from the germline V gene are SGHKS and YYEKEE (reference sequence). The CDR3 has 15 amino acids. Written as DNA, the CDR3 is TGTGCCAGCAGCAATCCGGGACAGGAGAACACTGAAGCTTTCTTT. Translation: CASSNPGQENTEAFF.

The chain joins TRBV29-1 to TRBJ1-4, with a weak D call TRBD1 (5 bases). Trimming shortened V by 6 bases and J by 7 bases, and 15 bases separated the two germline ends. The CDR3 extends over 13 amino acids. Germline CDR1 is SQVTM and CDR2 is ANQGSEA. CDR3 in amino acids: CSVGWDSSEKLFF. The CDR3 bases are TGCAGCGTCGGTTGGGACTCCTCTGAAAAACTGTTTTTT.

This clonotype appeared many times. The rearrangement uses TRBV5-6 and TRBJ2-3; D not resolved. Germline lookup yields CDR1 SGHDT and CDR2 YYEEEE. Trimming pared 4 bases from V and 2 bases from J, leaving 14 bases between. CDR3 size: 15 residues. CDR3 sequence reads: CASSLLRRPTDTQYF. CDR3 nucleotide sequence: TGTGCCAGCAGCCTCCTGCGCAGACCCACAGATACGCAGTATTTT.

As regards this clonotype: One base away lies a much larger clone, so this may be a sequencing read error. This chain uses TRBV9 with TRBJ2-1, with D perhaps matching TRBD2 (6 bases). The CDR3 is 14 amino acids. The V gene's germline CDR1 is SGDLS and CDR2 YYNGEE. The germline V and J ends were trimmed by 0 bases and 13 bases, with 17 bases remaining between them. This CDR3 is CASSVAGVQETQFF. The CDR3 DNA follows: TGTGCCAGCAGCGTAGCGGGGGTTCAAGAGACCCAGTTCTTC.